In its sample, the clone carrying this T cell receptor (beta chain) was seen many times. Its matching antigen is unknown. This sample was included in a study of T cell repertoires in cytomegalovirus infection. The CDR3 contains 15 residues. The germline CDR1 and CDR2 sequences are SGHTA and FQGNSA. V dropped 0 bases and J dropped 0 bases, with 7 bases sitting between them. TCRdb re-called the reads through MiXCR, storing one row per CDR3 protein. Counted here are around 450,000 distinct CDR3 sequences, approximately 31% occurring once; the ten biggest clones make up about 13%. The study, taken as a whole, reports: Within the response measured ex vivo, HLA-C-restricted CMV-specific TCR beta clonotypes were dominant.

The sample was PBMCs. The chain employs TRBV7-2 and TRBJ2-3; D remains ambiguous. The TCR comes from a human donor in good health (CMV status not recorded). Some clones in this sample may be carry-over from other donors' samples. The CDR3 bases are TGTGCCAGCAGCTTAGCGCAGGTCAGCACAGATACGCAGTATTTT. Its translation: CASSLAQVSTDTQYF.